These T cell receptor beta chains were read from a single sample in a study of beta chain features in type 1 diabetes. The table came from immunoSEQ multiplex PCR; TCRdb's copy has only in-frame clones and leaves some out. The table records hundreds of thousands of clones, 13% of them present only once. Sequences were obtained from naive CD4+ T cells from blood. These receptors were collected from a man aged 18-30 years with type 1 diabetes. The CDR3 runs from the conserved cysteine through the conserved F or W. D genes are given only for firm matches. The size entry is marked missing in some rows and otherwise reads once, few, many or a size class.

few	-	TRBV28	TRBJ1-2	TGTGCCAGCAGTGAAGGGATCGATGGCTACACCTTC	CASSEGIDGYTF
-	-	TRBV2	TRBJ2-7	TGTGCCGTACGACACAGCGAGAGCTCCTACGAGCAGTACTTC	CAVRHSESSYEQYF
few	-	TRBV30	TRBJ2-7	TGTGCCTGGAGTGGATCACTGCGGCAGTACTTC	CAWSGSLRQYF
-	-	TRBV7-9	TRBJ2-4	TGTGCCAGCAGCTTAGGCTGGTCTTTTGATATAGCCAAAAACATTCAGTACTTC	CASSLGWSFDIAKNIQYF
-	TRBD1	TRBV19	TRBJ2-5	TGTGCCACTAACCGACAGGGCCAAGAGACCCAGTACTTC	CATNRQGQETQYF
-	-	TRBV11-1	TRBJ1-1	TGTGCCAGCAGCTTAGGTTCGGAGAGCACTGAAGCTTTCTTT	CASSLGSESTEAFF
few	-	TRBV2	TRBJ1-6	TGTGCCAGCAGTGAACAGGCGGGTTCACCCCTCCACTTT	CASSEQAGSPLHF
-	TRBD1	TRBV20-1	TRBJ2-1	TGCAGTGCGACAGGGTTTGGGCAGTTCTTC	CSATGFGQFF
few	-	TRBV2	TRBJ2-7	TGTGCCAGCAGTGATTACCAGAGGTACGAGCAGTACTTC	CASSDYQRYEQYF
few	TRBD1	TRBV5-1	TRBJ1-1	TGCGCCAGCAGCACCGACAGGGTACGGAACACTGAAGCTTTCTTT	CASSTDRVRNTEAFF
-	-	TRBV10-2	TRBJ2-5	TGCGCCAGCCAGGACCCGGGGTGGGAGACCCAGTACTTC	CASQDPGWETQYF
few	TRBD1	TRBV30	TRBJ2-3	TGTGCCTGGAGTTTAGGGACAGGAGGCACAGATACGCAGTATTTT	CAWSLGTGGTDTQYF
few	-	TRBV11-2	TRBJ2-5	TGTGCCAGCAGCTTAGGGGCTAAGGGGGAGACCCAGTACTTC	CASSLGAKGETQYF
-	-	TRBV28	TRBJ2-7	TGTGCCAGCAGTTTCTCGCGTGCAACAACCTACGAGCAGTACTTC	CASSFSRATTYEQYF
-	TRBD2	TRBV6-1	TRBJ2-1	TGTGCCAGCAGTGGGGACTATAATGAGCAGTTCTTC	CASSGDYNEQFF
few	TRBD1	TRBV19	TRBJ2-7	TGTGCCAGTAGTACCCAGACAGGGTACGAGCAGTACTTC	CASSTQTGYEQYF
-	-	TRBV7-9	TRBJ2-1	TGTGCCAGCAGCTTAGTTTTCAATGAGCAGTTCTTC	CASSLVFNEQFF
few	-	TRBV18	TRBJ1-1	TGTGCCAGCTCACCATACAGGGATAGGGGCCCTAACACTGAAGCTTTCTTT	CASSPYRDRGPNTEAFF
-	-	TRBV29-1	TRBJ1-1	TGCAGCGGTGCGGGACGGCTTGGCACTGAAGCTTTCTTT	CSGAGRLGTEAFF
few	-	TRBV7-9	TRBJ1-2	TGTGCCAGCAGCTTAGAACATTCTGGTGGCTACACCTTC	CASSLEHSGGYTF
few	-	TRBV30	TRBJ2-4	TGTGCCTGGGAGAGGGAGAGTCAAAACATTCAGTACTTC	CAWERESQNIQYF
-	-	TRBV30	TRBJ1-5	TGTGCCTGGAATAAAGGGGGAGGTCAGCCCCAGCATTTT	CAWNKGGGQPQHF
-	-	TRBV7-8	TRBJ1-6	TGTGCCAGCAGCTTAGCGGTCAATTCACCCCTCCACTTT	CASSLAVNSPLHF
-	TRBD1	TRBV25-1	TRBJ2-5	TGTGCCAGCAGTGGTCAGGGGGCCCGGCGGGAGACCCAGTACTTC	CASSGQGARRETQYF
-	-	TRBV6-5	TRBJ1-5	TGTGCCAGCAGCTCACGGGGCAATCAGCCCCAGCATTTT	CASSSRGNQPQHF
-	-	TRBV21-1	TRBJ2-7	TGTGCCAGCAGCAAAGTCGGGCAGACAAGAAAAGTATACGAGCAGTACTTC	CASSKVGQTRKVYEQYF
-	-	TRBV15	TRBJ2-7	TGTGCCACCAGTAACAGGTACTCCTACGAGCAGTACTTC	CATSNRYSYEQYF
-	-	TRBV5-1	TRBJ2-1	TGCGCCAGCAGCTTGGAGGCCCCTGGTCGAGTCTTC	CASSLEAPGRVF
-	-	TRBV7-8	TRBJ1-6	TGTGCCAGCAGCGAGGCTCGAGGCAATTCACCCCTCCACTTT	CASSEARGNSPLHF
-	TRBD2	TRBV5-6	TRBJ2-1	TGTGCCAGCAGCTCCCCTAGCGGGGGGGCCAAAGTCAATGAGCAGTTCTTC	CASSSPSGGAKVNEQFF
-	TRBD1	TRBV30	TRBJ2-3	TGTGCCTTGACTGGAGACAGGGGTGGGTCAGATACGCAGTATTTT	CALTGDRGGSDTQYF
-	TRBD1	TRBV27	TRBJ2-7	TGTGCCAGCAGCCGTCGGGACAGGGATCACGAGCAGTACTTC	CASSRRDRDHEQYF
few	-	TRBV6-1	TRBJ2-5	TGTGCCAGCAGCGGACAGCGAGAGACCCAGTACTTC	CASSGQRETQYF
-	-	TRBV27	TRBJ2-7	TGTGCCAGCCCCTCCGGGACGGAGAACGAGCAGTACTTC	CASPSGTENEQYF
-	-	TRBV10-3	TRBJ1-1	TGTGCCATCAGTGAGTCGATTGCCCCAGGGGCTTTCTTT	CAISESIAPGAFF
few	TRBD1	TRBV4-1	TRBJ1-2	TGCGCCAGCAGCCAAGGACAGGGGTACGGCTACACCTTC	CASSQGQGYGYTF
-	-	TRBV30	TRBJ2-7	TGTGCCTGGAGTATCCAAGCCTACGAGCAGTACTTC	CAWSIQAYEQYF
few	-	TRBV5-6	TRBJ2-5	TGTGCCAGCAGCTTAAGACAGGCTGGGGAGACCCAGTACTTC	CASSLRQAGETQYF
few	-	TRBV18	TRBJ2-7	TGTGCCAGCTCACCACCGAAGGGGGTGGTCGGCTACGAGCAGTACTTC	CASSPPKGVVGYEQYF
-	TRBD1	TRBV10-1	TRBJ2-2	TGCGCCAGCAGCACCACGACAGGGTTGAATACCGGGGAGCTGTTTTTT	CASSTTTGLNTGELFF
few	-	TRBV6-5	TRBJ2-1	TGTGCCAGCAGTTACTCGCAGGTTGCTGGTCATGAGCAGTTCTTC	CASSYSQVAGHEQFF
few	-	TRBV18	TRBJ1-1	TGTGCCAGCTCACCACAGGACGCCACTGAAGCTTTCTTT	CASSPQDATEAFF
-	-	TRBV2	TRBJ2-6	TGTGCCAGCAGTCTTGACACCTCTGGGGCCAACGTCCTGACTTTC	CASSLDTSGANVLTF
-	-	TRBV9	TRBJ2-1	TGTGCCAGCAGCGTAGCTAACGTGGATGAGCAGTTCTTC	CASSVANVDEQFF
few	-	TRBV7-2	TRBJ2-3	TGTGCCAGCAGCGCTTTAGGGCCGGGGGATACGCAGTATTTT	CASSALGPGDTQYF
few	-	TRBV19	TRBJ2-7	TGTGCCAGTGGTGGGTCATACGAGCAGTACTTC	CASGGSYEQYF
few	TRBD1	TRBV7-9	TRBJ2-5	TGTGCCAGCAGCTTAGTCGAAACAGGGGCCGAGACCCAGTACTTC	CASSLVETGAETQYF
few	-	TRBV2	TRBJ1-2	TGTGCCAGCAGCTCGGTTGGAAACTATGGCTACACCTTC	CASSSVGNYGYTF
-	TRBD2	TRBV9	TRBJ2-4	TGTGCCAGCAGCGCCTTCGGGGGGAACATTCAGTACTTC	CASSAFGGNIQYF
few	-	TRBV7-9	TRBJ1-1	TGTGCCAGCACCCCCAAAGACACTGAAGCTTTCTTT	CASTPKDTEAFF